Sequencing of this T cell receptor (beta chain) was carried out in a study of shared clonotypes between healthy human individuals (dated by TCRdb to 2018 to 2021). Study-wide context: A few men and a couple of women, aged 18 to 49 years, made up the cohort. To estimate repertoire size and how much clonotype sharing occurs between individuals, the study deeply sequenced the blood TCR repertoires of several healthy adults. Each donor's leukapheresis produced roughly between roughly 0.85 and 9 billion PBMCs. Different laboratories and diverse techniques were used to prepare libraries and sequence TCR repertoires, to increase sequencing depth and limit assay-specific biases. Per donor, three plates each were used for CD4 naive and CD4 memory, two for CD8 naive, and one for CD8 memory.

Trimmed from V: 4 bases; trimmed from J: 1 base; junction bases lacking a gene match: 11. CDR1 and CDR2 are drawn from the germline V gene: MGHDK, SYGVNS. The CDR3 starts with the cysteine, ends with the phenylalanine, and has 18 residues. CDR3 DNA is the only sequence kept; it has 54 bases, read in frame from the first base. Findings and caveats that apply to the study as a whole: Across four donors, about 4.5% of naive CD4, approximately 3.6% of naive CD8, about 2% of memory CD4, and approximately 0.4% of memory CD8 clonotypes were shared. Pairwise subsampling indicated that sequencing depth was expected to affect the degree of clonotype sharing among donors. Estimated clonotype richness was generally larger for naive than for memory subsets. Incomplete sequencing was indicated by rarefaction of sorted-subset datasets, despite the large sequencing depth. Compared with non-shared clonotypes, clonotypes shared by all four sorted-subset donors had higher generation probabilities. The genetic and exposure-history diversity represented was limited by the small number of donors. Only blood was sampled, and tissue TCR repertoires likely differ from those in blood.

Using the deep immunoSEQ assay, TCR CDR3 regions were amplified from genomic DNA by multiplex PCR. For each cell subset, the extracted genomic DNA was distributed evenly across all wells of several immunoSEQ 96-well plates, and each plate served as one replicate. For sorted subsets, roughly 200 ng genomic DNA, equal to 30,000 or so T cell genomes, was loaded into each replicate PCR. The purified libraries were quantified using a Qubit 3.0 fluorometer, sized with a Bioanalyzer 2100, and then quantified again using the KAPA Library Quantification kit. Each immunoSEQ 96-well plate was sequenced on its own single-read 150-cycle Illumina NextSeq 550 flow cell. Regarding the original processing steps: Because the immunoSEQ output held only junctional sequences and lacked quality scores, the filtering could not match the filtering applied to full-length reads. To assign V/J genes and CDR3, sequences were annotated against IMGT germline references using PyIR, a Python wrapper for IgBLAST v1.9. Reads with weak V/J assignments (E-value above 1e-6), missing CDR3, stop codons, out-of-frame junctions, or ambiguous translated residues were removed. V3J clonotypes were defined as sequences sharing an identical inferred V gene, J gene, and CDR3 amino acid sequence. Percentage overlap between repertoires was calculated by dividing the number of shared unique clonotypes by the size of the smaller repertoire. Repertoire richness was assessed with RTK rarefaction, the Chao1 estimator, and Recon v2.1 estimates of unobserved clonotypes. For all TCRbeta clonotypes obtained by the gDNA method from several donors, generation probabilities were computed with OLGA. TCRdb holds this immuneACCESS table with in-frame rearrangements only. Some clones are missing; in checked studies, unresolved V genes explain under half, and the rest has no known cause. The V and J calls and the clone size are those of that table, but D and trimming were determined from the DNA. The sample table contains 600,000 or so clones; only one count was recorded for about 95% of them. The ten largest clones add up to around 0.12% of the sample.

CD8 naive samples consisted of CD45RO-negative cells that were positively selected for CCR7, yielding a CD45RA+CCR7+ population without TemRA cells. Donors were healthy HIV-negative adults with no recently reported acute infections or vaccinations. Every donor was a Caucasian adult residing in Nashville, Tennessee, USA. After blood collection by leukapheresis, PBMCs were isolated using Ficoll-Histopaque density gradient centrifugation and then cryopreserved in the vapor phase of liquid nitrogen. Analytical flow cytometry was used to check the purity and quantity of each magnetically sorted T cell population. Genomic DNA was isolated from every sorted fraction and measured by UV absorbance on a Nanodrop 2000c. As concerns this clone: Its antigen is currently not known. Per-base qualities were not stored, and no clone one base away is much larger.

The chain joins TRBV25-1 to TRBJ2-1, with 9 bases in between that match TRBD2. The sequencing input was naive CD8+ T cells sorted from blood. Interpreted using the paper, the cell subset or site label stands for: CD45RA+CCR7+. This TCR was recovered from a woman under 40 in good health. The CDR3 loop reads CASSVGLAVRRSYNEQFF. In nucleotide form, the sequence is TGTGCCAGCAGTGTGGGACTAGCTGTAAGAAGATCCTACAATGAGCAGTTCTTC.